The 6 T cell receptor beta chains given below trace back to one sample, sequenced in a study of low-dose radiotherapy and immunotherapy resistance in tumors. TRAV and TRBV primers primed cDNA for both TCRalpha and TCRbeta. TCR amplification ran 20 PCR cycles using constant-region and V-primer adapter primers. One entry per CDR3 protein, called by TCRdb with MiXCR from the reads. The sample contains roughly 100,000 distinct CDR3 sequences, around 21% of which appear only once. The time point: after trial treatment. Treatment here: LDRT plus nivolumab, ipilimumab, low-dose cyclophosphamide and aspirin (RACIN trial). The sample in question was PBMCs, obtained after low-dose radiotherapy plus immunotherapy. Receptors originate from a male donor with prostate cancer.

This clonotype has ten or more counts. The CDR3 DNA follows: TGTGCCATCAGTGAGTCCGCCGGACTAGCGGGGGGCACAGATACGCAGTATTTT. This sequence encodes CAISESAGLAGGTDTQYF. The chain is built from TRBV10-3 and TRBJ2-3, with 13 bases lining up with TRBD2. J was trimmed by 1 base and V by 0 bases; bases with no gene match: 4. Germline CDR1 and CDR2: ENHRY and SYGVKD. The CDR3 extends over 18 amino acids.

This clonotype was detected many times. The chain combines TRBV15 with TRBJ2-3; D not resolved. CDR3 length equals 15 residues. The germline CDR1 and CDR2 sequences are LNHNV and YYDKDF (reference sequence). The V end lost 1 base, the J end lost 2 bases, and 10 bases lay between the germline ends. CDR3 region: CATSRVLGSTDTQYF. The CDR3 coding sequence is TGTGCCACCAGCAGAGTTCTAGGATCCACAGATACGCAGTATTTT.

This clonotype was detected ten times or more. The V call is TRBV5-8, the J call TRBJ1-5; D is possibly TRBD1 (6 bases). The germline V gene encodes CDR1 SGHTS and CDR2 YDEGEE. V was pared by 9 bases and J by 2 bases, with 21 bases between. The length of the CDR3 is 16 residues. Here the CDR3 reads CATEAGVGIGNQPQHF. In DNA, the CDR3 is TGTGCCACAGAAGCAGGGGTAGGAATCGGCAATCAGCCCCAGCATTTT.

This clonotype was detected many times. The V call is TRBV25-1, the J call TRBJ2-1; 13 bases fit TRBD2. The V gene end was trimmed by 4 bases and the J gene end by 8 bases; junction bases not matched to a gene: 5. This CDR3 is built from 15 residues. Looked up from germline, CDR1 is MGHDK and CDR2 is SYGVNS. CDR3 in DNA: TGTGCCAGCAGTGGGACTAGCGGGGGTTTGGATGAGCAGTTCTTC. Its protein is CASSGTSGGLDEQFF.

This clonotype was observed many times. This rearrangement joins TRBV19 to TRBJ2-2; no clear D. CDR3 length equals 13 residues. Germline assignment: CDR1 LNHDA and CDR2 SQIVND (reference sequence). Trimming pared 3 bases from V and 6 bases from J, leaving 8 bases between. CDR3 region: CASSIRFPGELFF. CDR3 nucleotides: TGTGCCAGTAGTATCCGTTTTCCCGGGGAGCTGTTTTTT.

This clonotype was recorded many times. The chain carries TRBV7-2 and TRBJ2-5, with 10 bases fitting TRBD1. The CDR3 is 16 amino acids. Germline loops: CDR1 SGHTA, CDR2 FQGNSA. The ends lost 4 bases at V and 4 bases at J; junction bases unmatched: 9. DNA for the CDR3: TGTGCCAGCAGCTGGGTGGGACAGGGGACGGGAGAGACCCAGTACTTC. Translating it yields CASSWVGQGTGETQYF.